The clone carrying this TCR beta chain came up a few times. The sample originates from a study of T cells in Graves' hyperthyroidism and ophthalmopathy. The CDR3 is made up of 12 amino acids. The V and J ends lost 10 bases and 3 bases respectively, with 12 bases between them. CDR1 and CDR2 from the germline V gene are MDHEN and SYDVKM. Stability of Graves' hyperthyroidism was defined as absent ophthalmopathy progression within 18 months. It was uncontrolled infection, other autoimmune disease, pregnancy or lactation that excluded patients. Researchers took RNA transcripts and amplified the TCR beta CDR3 regions from them. When the TCR CDR3 underwent first-round RT-PCR, the HTBI primer set was used. Each CDR3 protein gets one entry after TCRdb re-called the multiplex PCR reads with MiXCR. This sample carries roughly 380,000 distinct CDR3 sequences, approximately 15% of them seen once, and the ten largest clones take about 11%.

The TCR comes from a woman aged 55-69 years with Graves' hyperthyroidism. The gene calls are TRBV28 and TRBJ1-2; weak D call: TRBD1 (6 bases). Source material: blood. The chain's CDR3 is CATGGRDYGYTF. The CDR3 coding sequence is TGTGCCACCGGGGGCAGAGACTATGGCTACACCTTC.